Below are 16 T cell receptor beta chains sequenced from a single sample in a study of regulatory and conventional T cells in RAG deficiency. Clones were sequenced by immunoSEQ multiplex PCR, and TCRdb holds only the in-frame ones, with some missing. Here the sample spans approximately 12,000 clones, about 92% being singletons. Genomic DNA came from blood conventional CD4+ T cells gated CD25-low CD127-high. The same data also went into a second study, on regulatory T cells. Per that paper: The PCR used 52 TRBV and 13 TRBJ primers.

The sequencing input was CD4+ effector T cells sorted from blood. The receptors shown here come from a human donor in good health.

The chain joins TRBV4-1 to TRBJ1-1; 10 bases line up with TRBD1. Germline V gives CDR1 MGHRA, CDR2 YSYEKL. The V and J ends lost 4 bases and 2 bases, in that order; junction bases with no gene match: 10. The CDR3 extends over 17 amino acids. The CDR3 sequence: CASSPTFKTGGNTEAFF. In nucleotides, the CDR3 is TGCGCCAGCAGCCCAACATTTAAGACAGGGGGCAACACTGAAGCTTTCTTT.

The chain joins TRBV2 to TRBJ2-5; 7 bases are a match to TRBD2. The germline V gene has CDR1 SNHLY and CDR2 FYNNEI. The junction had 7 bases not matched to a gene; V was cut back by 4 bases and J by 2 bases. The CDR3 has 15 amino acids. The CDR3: CASSALGGGQETQYF. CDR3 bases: TGTGCCAGCAGTGCGCTCGGGGGAGGGCAAGAGACCCAGTACTTC. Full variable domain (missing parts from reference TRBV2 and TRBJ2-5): EPEVTQTPSHQVTQMGQEVILRCVPISNHLYFYWYRQILGQKVEFLVSFYNNEISEKSEIFDDQFSVERPDGSNFTLKIRSTKLEDSAMYFCASSALGGGQETQYFGPGTRLLVL.

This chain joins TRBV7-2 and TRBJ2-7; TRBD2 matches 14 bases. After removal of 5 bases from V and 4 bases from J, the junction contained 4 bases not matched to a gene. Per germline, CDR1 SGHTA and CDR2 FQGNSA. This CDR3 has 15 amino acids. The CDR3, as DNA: TGTGCCAGCAGCATGGGACTAGCGGGAGTTTACGAGCAGTACTTC. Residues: CASSMGLAGVYEQYF.

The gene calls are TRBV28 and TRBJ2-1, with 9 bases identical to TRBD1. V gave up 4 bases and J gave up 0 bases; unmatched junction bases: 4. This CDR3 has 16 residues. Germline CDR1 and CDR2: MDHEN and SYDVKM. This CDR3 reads CASSSGQGNSYNEQFF. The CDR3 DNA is TGTGCCAGCAGTTCCGGACAGGGGAACTCCTACAATGAGCAGTTCTTC.

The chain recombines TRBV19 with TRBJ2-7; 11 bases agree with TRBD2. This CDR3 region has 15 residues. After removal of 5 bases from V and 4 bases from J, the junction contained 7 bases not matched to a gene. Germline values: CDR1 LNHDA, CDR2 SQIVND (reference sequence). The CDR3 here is CASSVLAGEGYEQYF. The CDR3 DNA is TGTGCCAGTAGTGTACTAGCGGGAGAAGGGTACGAGCAGTACTTC. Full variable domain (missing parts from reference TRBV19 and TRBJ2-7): DGGITQSPKYLFRKEGQNVTLSCEQNLNHDAMYWYRQDPGQGLRLIYYSQIVNDFQKGDIAEGYSVSREKKESFPLTVTSAQKNPTAFYLCASSVLAGEGYEQYFGPGTRLTVT.

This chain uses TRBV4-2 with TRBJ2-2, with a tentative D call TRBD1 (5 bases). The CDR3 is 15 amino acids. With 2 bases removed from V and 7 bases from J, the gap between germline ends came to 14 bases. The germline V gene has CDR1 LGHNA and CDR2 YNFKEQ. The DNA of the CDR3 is TGTGCCAGCAGCCAAATCCAGGGCTTAGGCGGGGAGCTGTTTTTT. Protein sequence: CASSQIQGLGGELFF.

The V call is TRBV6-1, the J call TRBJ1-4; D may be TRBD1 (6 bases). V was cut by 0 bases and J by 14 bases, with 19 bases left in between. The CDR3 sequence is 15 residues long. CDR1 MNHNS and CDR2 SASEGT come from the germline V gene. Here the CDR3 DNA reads TGTGCCAGCAGTGAAGCTGCAGGGGTTTCCCGAAACCTGTTTTTT. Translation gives CASSEAAGVSRNLFF.

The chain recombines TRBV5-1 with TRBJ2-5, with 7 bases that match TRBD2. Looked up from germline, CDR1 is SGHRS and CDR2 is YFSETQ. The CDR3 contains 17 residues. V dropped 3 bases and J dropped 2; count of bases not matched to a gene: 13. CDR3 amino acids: CASSYAGLAVAQETQYF. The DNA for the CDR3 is TGCGCCAGCAGCTACGCCGGCCTAGCGGTGGCACAAGAGACCCAGTACTTC.

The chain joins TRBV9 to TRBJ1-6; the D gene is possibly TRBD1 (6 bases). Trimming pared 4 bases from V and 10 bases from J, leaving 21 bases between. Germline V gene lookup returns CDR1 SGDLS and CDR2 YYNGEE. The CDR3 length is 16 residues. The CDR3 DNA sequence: TGTGCCAGCAGCAATCAGGGGAGGCACCAAACCTCACCCCTCCACTTT. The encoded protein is CASSNQGRHQTSPLHF.

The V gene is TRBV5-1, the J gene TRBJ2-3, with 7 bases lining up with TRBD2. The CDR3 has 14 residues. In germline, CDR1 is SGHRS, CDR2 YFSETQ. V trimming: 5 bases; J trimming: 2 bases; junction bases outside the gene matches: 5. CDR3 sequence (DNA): TGCGCCAGCAGGATACGGGGGGACACAGATACGCAGTATTTT. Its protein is CASRIRGDTDTQYF.

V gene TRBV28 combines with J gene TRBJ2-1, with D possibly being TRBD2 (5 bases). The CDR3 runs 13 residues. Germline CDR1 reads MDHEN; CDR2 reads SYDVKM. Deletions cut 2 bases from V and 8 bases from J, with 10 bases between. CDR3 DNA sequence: TGTGCCAGCAGTTTAGCGGGTTGGGATGAGCAGTTCTTC. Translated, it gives CASSLAGWDEQFF.

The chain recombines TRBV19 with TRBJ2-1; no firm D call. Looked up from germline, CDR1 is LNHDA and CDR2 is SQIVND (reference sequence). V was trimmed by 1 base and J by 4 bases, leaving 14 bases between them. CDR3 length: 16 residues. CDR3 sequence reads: CASSIAALSLYNEQFF. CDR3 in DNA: TGTGCCAGTAGTATAGCGGCCTTGTCCCTATACAATGAGCAGTTCTTC. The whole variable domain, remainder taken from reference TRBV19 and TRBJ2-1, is DGGITQSPKYLFRKEGQNVTLSCEQNLNHDAMYWYRQDPGQGLRLIYYSQIVNDFQKGDIAEGYSVSREKKESFPLTVTSAQKNPTAFYLCASSIAALSLYNEQFFGPGTRLTVL.

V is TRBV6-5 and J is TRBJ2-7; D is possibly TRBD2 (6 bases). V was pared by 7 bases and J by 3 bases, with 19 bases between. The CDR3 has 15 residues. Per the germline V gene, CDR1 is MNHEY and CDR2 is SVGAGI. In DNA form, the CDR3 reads TGTGCCAGCACCACGGGAGTGGGGAGTGGCTACGAGCAGTACTTC. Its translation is CASTTGVGSGYEQYF.

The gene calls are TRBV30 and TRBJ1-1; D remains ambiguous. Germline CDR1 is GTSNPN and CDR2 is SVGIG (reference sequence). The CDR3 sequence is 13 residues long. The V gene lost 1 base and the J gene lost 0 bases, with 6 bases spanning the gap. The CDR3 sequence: CAWSGLMNTEAFF. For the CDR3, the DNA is TGTGCCTGGAGTGGCCTAATGAACACTGAAGCTTTCTTT.

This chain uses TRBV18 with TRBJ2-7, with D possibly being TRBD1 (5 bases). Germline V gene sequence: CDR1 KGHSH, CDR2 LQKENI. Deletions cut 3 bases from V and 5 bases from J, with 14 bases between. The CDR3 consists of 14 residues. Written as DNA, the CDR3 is TGTGCCAGCTCACCTATCCCAGGGTTGGACGAGCAGTACTTC. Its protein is CASSPIPGLDEQYF. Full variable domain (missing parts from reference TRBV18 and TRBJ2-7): NAGVMQNPRHLVRRRGQEARLRCSPMKGHSHVYWYRQLPEEGLKFMVYLQKENIIDESGMPKERFSAEFPKEGPSILRIQQVVRGDSAAYFCASSPIPGLDEQYFGPGTRLTVT.

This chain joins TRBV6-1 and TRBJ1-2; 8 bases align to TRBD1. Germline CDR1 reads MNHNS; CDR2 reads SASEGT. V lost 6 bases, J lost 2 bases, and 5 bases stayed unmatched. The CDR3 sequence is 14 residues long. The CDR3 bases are TGTGCCAGCAGACTTGGACAGGGCAACTATGGCTACACCTTC. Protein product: CASRLGQGNYGYTF.